These 3 T cell receptor beta chains originate from one sample sequenced in a study of T cell responses to AZD1222 COVID-19 vaccine (dated by TCRdb to 2020 to 2022). What the time point label conveys for this sample: baseline before first vaccination. Library method: the immunoSEQ multiplex PCR assay. Here the immuneACCESS table is served through TCRdb, limited to in-frame sequences with V and J called. Missing clones are a known gap in these copies; in checked studies unresolved V genes cover under half, and the rest lacks a known reason. Counted in this sample were approximately 110,000 clones; about 91% of them appeared once. Jointly, the top ten make up 4% to 6% of the sample. Sequencing used peripheral blood, obtained on day 0 of AZD1222 vaccination. These receptors came from an adult in good health.

V and J are TRBV4-2 and TRBJ2-7; TRBD1 or TRBD2 may be the D gene (5 bases each). V was pared by 0 bases and J by 4 bases, with 13 bases between. There are 15 residues in the CDR3. Germline lookup yields CDR1 LGHNA and CDR2 YNFKEQ. The CDR3, as DNA: TGTGCCAGCAGCCAAGATGCCAGGGAGTTGTACGAGCAGTACTTC. This encodes CASSQDARELYEQYF.

CDR3 sequence (DNA): TGTGCCAGCCGGGGGAGCTCCTACGAGCAGTACTTC. It specifies CASRGSSYEQYF. V is TRBV2 and J is TRBJ2-7; possible D gene TRBD2, 6 bases. The CDR3 runs 12 residues. With 8 bases removed from V and 0 bases from J, the gap between germline ends came to 8 bases. Germline loops: CDR1 SNHLY, CDR2 FYNNEI.

This clone occurred a few times. V is TRBV7-2 and J is TRBJ1-6, with D unresolved. Germline V CDR1 and CDR2: SGHTA, FQGNSA. The CDR3 loop spans 15 amino acids. The V and J ends lost 4 bases and 8 bases respectively, with 15 bases between them. CDR3 residues: CASSSLGRTDSPLHF. The CDR3 DNA follows: TGTGCCAGCAGCTCCCTCGGGAGGACGGATTCACCCCTCCACTTT. The variable domain in full, with the rest retrieved from reference TRBV7-2 and TRBJ1-6, is GAGVSQSPSNKVTEKGKDVELRCDPISGHTALYWYRQSLGQGLEFLIYFQGNSAPDKSGLPSDRFSAERTGGSVSTLTIQRTQQEDSAVYLCASSSLGRTDSPLHFGNGTRLTVT.